This TCR beta chain was captured by sequencing in a study of post-analysis software for immune sequencing data. Germline V gene sequence: CDR1 LGHNA, CDR2 YSLEER. V shed 1 base and J shed 7 bases, with 19 bases lying between them. The CDR3 spans 16 residues. Unique molecular identifiers were carried by the TCR beta cDNA libraries. TCRdb processed the PCR reads anew with MiXCR; each CDR3 protein has one entry. The table lists approximately 400,000 distinct CDR3 sequences, 30% to 45% of them singletons. Whole-study findings and limits: Controls had lower frequencies than patients of 4 or 5 TRBV segments, which included TRBV5-6, TRBV5-1 and TRBV20-1.

This clonotype turned up a few times. Its antigen is unidentified. The chain links TRBV4-3 to TRBJ2-5; D perhaps matches TRBD1 (7 bases). Sample: blood. The sequence was collected from a girl aged 5-17 years with multiple sclerosis. CDR3 DNA sequence: TGCGCCAGCAGCCAAGGGTTGGGCAGGGGGGATGGGACCCAGTACTTC. It translates to CASSQGLGRGDGTQYF.